This passage covers 26 T cell receptor beta chains from one sample sequenced in a study of blood T cells in healthy people across ages. Primers used in a second PCR of about 7 to 12 cycles were a sample-barcoded 5' primer and a J-beta primer mix. TCRdb processed the 5' RACE reads anew with MiXCR; each CDR3 protein has one entry. The sample has under 950,000 distinct CDR3 sequences, 20% to 25% seen once. The sample was blood. The receptors stem from a man between 70 and 80 years old in good health.

The chain recombines TRBV20-1 with TRBJ2-1; 9 bases are shared with TRBD1. The CDR3 extends over 13 amino acids. Germline V gene sequence: CDR1 DFQATT, CDR2 SNEGSKA (reference sequence). With 1 base clipped from V and 8 bases from J, the junction kept 3 bases outside the gene matches. CDR3 in DNA: TGCAGTGCTAGAGTACAGGGGGCCTATGAGCAGTTCTTC. It specifies CSARVQGAYEQFF.

This clonotype showed up just a few times. The chain combines TRBV20-1 with TRBJ1-2; 9 positions match TRBD1. This CDR3 spans 13 amino acids. Trimming took 3 bases from V and 3 from J; bases not matched to a gene: 2. From germline, CDR1 is DFQATT and CDR2 SNEGSKA (reference sequence). CDR3: CSASRDRDYGYTF. The CDR3 DNA sequence: TGCAGTGCTAGTCGGGACAGGGACTATGGCTACACCTTC.

This clonotype turned up a few times. The gene calls are TRBV30 and TRBJ1-2; no definite D call. The germline V gene has CDR1 GTSNPN and CDR2 SVGIG (reference sequence). Trimming took 7 bases from V and 2 from J, leaving 14 bases between them. The CDR3 totals 13 residues. The chain's CDR3 is CASPYPSNYGYTF. CDR3 DNA: TGTGCCTCCCCATATCCGTCGAACTATGGCTACACCTTC.

Details on this clonotype: This may be a read error, as it is one base from a much larger clone. The V call is TRBV29-1, the J call TRBJ1-5; TRBD1 might be the D (5 bases). This CDR3 region has 12 residues. CDR1 SQVTM and CDR2 ANQGSEA come from the germline V gene. V was cut by 8 bases and J by 4 bases, with 12 bases left in between. CDR3 DNA sequence: TGCAGCATTCGGGACCAGAATCAGCCCCAGCATTTT. Translating it yields CSIRDQNQPQHF.

V usage is TRBV20-1 and J usage is TRBJ2-5; a weak D match, TRBD1 (6 bases). With 0 bases removed from V and 2 bases from J, the gap between germline ends came to 13 bases. Per germline, CDR1 DFQATT and CDR2 SNEGSKA (reference sequence). This CDR3 is 15 amino acids long. Here the CDR3 DNA reads TGCAGTGCTAGAGACCCCCAGGGGCAACAAGAGACCCAGTACTTC. This sequence encodes CSARDPQGQQETQYF.

This clonotype was picked up a small number of times. The V gene is TRBV20-1, the J gene TRBJ2-2; D might be TRBD2 (5 bases). The germline V gene has CDR1 DFQATT and CDR2 SNEGSKA (reference sequence). Trimming removed 3 bases at V and 3 bases at J, with 17 bases between. The CDR3 loop spans 16 amino acids. Here the CDR3 reads CSASRGLRLHTGELFF. As DNA, the CDR3 is TGCAGTGCTAGTCGCGGGCTGAGGCTACACACCGGGGAGCTGTTTTTT.

The V call is TRBV18, the J call TRBJ1-1, with TRBD1 matching 8 bases. Trimming took 3 bases from V and 10 from J; bases not matched to a gene: 7. Germline loops: CDR1 KGHSH, CDR2 LQKENI. The CDR3 is 13 residues long. The CDR3 loop is CASSPQGATGAFF. The CDR3 DNA sequence: TGTGCCAGCTCACCTCAGGGGGCAACGGGAGCTTTCTTT.

This chain connects TRBV20-1 to TRBJ1-4; D call uncertain. Between the trimmed V and J ends, which lost 5 bases and 7 bases, there was a span of 11 bases. Germline V CDR1 and CDR2: DFQATT, SNEGSKA (reference sequence). CDR3 length: 12 residues. CDR3 in DNA: TGCAGTGCTCCGGGAATTGGTGAAAAACTGTTTTTT. Its protein is CSAPGIGEKLFF.

This chain links TRBV27 with TRBJ2-4, with 9 bases that match TRBD2. CDR3 length: 19 amino acids. Germline CDR1 MNHEY, CDR2 SMNVEV (reference sequence). Germline trimming cut 2 bases from V and 0 bases from J; bases unmatched to any gene: 11. The CDR3 bases are TGTGCCAGCAGTTTAAGGAGTAGCGGGGGAGATATAGCCAAAAACATTCAGTACTTC. As protein: CASSLRSSGGDIAKNIQYF.

The chain employs TRBV4-1 and TRBJ2-3; D may be TRBD1 or TRBD2 (5 bases each). The ends were cut back, 5 bases at V and 3 bases at J, with 18 bases in the middle. Germline V CDR1 and CDR2: MGHRA, YSYEKL. This CDR3 is 16 amino acids long. CDR3 sequence reads: CASSFGAVIRTDTQYF. CDR3 bases: TGCGCCAGCAGCTTCGGGGCGGTGATTAGGACAGATACGCAGTATTTT.

The chain recombines TRBV6-6 with TRBJ2-3; tentatively, D is TRBD2 (6 bases). This CDR3 comprises 14 residues. Germline V lookup: CDR1 MNHNY, CDR2 SVGAGI (reference sequence). With 4 bases removed from V and 6 bases from J, the gap between germline ends came to 14 bases. For the CDR3, the DNA is TGTGCCAGCAGTTGGAGAACGGAGGGGGATACGCAGTATTTT. As protein: CASSWRTEGDTQYF.

V is TRBV15 and J is TRBJ1-2; D is undetermined. The CDR3 runs to 15 residues. Trimming left V 0 bases short and J 5 bases short, with 13 bases between. The V gene's germline CDR1 is LNHNV and CDR2 YYDKDF (reference sequence). The CDR3 region is CATSRDLGGIYGYTF. In DNA, the CDR3 is TGTGCCACCAGCAGAGATCTCGGAGGGATATATGGCTACACCTTC. The whole variable domain, filled in from reference TRBV15 and TRBJ1-2, reads DAMVIQNPRYQVTQFGKPVTLSCSQTLNHNVMYWYQQKSSQAPKLLFHYYDKDFNNEADTPDNFQSRRPNTSFCFLDIRSPGLGDTAMYLCATSRDLGGIYGYTFGSGTRLTVV.

This clonotype was seen only a few times. The CDR3 reads CASSATRQGEIRNEQFF. The CDR3 DNA sequence: TGTGCCAGCAGCGCCACAAGACAGGGAGAGATTCGCAATGAGCAGTTCTTC. V and J are TRBV9 and TRBJ2-7, with 7 positions matching TRBD1. The DNA end lines up better with TRBJ2-1; the J call may be wrong. In germline, CDR1 is SGDLS, CDR2 YYNGEE. The CDR3 has 17 amino acids.

The CDR3 sequence: CASSLAVDTGELFF. The CDR3 region has the DNA TGCGCCAGCAGCTTGGCGGTTGACACCGGGGAGCTGTTTTTT. The V gene is TRBV5-1, the J gene TRBJ2-2; D is unclear. V dropped 0 bases and J dropped 3 bases, with 6 bases sitting between them. This CDR3 has 14 residues. Germline CDR1 reads SGHRS; CDR2 reads YFSETQ. Variable domain in full (rest from reference TRBV5-1 and TRBJ2-2): KAGVTQTPRYLIKTRGQQVTLSCSPISGHRSVSWYQQTPGQGLQFLFEYFSETQRNKGNFPGRFSGRQFSNSRSEMNVSTLELGDSALYLCASSLAVDTGELFFGEGSRLTVL.

This clonotype was detected a few times. The gene calls are TRBV5-6 and TRBJ2-1; weak D call: TRBD2 (5 bases). Trimming pared 4 bases from V and 3 bases from J, leaving 14 bases between. Germline CDR1 and CDR2: SGHDT and YYEEEE. The CDR3 runs 15 residues. The CDR3, as DNA: TGTGCCAGCAGCCCCAACGGACTGGTCTACAATGAGCAGTTCTTC. This sequence encodes CASSPNGLVYNEQFF.

In its sample, this clonotype was seen a few times. The chain links TRBV3-1 to TRBJ2-5; 11 bases match TRBD2. Judging by the DNA end, TRBJ2-1 fits better; the J call may be wrong. Germline CDR1 and CDR2: LGHDT and YNNKEL (reference sequence). The CDR3 spans 14 residues. CDR3 coding DNA: TGTGCCAGCAGCCAACTAGCGGGAGGCCTTGAGCAGTTCTTC. Its protein is CASSQLAGGLEQFF.

The chain employs TRBV11-2 and TRBJ2-4; 7 nucleotides align to TRBD1. The ends lost 4 bases at V and 2 bases at J; junction bases unmatched: 8. The CDR3 contains 16 residues. Germline assignment: CDR1 SGHAT and CDR2 FQNNGV. CDR3 nucleotides: TGTGCCAGCAGCTCGCGACAGGGTTGGACCAAAAACATTCAGTACTTC. Translating gives CASSSRQGWTKNIQYF.

This clonotype was recorded many times. J is TRBJ1-1 and V is TRBV4-2; TRBD1 aligns across 8 bases. The ends lost 1 base at V and 5 bases at J; junction bases unmatched: 9. Germline V gene lookup returns CDR1 LGHNA and CDR2 YNFKEQ. The CDR3 totals 16 residues. The CDR3 spells CASSQVLGTGLTEAFF. The CDR3, as DNA: TGTGCCAGCAGCCAAGTGCTGGGGACAGGATTAACTGAAGCTTTCTTT.

The rearrangement joins TRBV2 to TRBJ2-3; D tentatively fits TRBD1 or TRBD2 (6 bases each). V was clipped by 6 bases and J by 3 bases, with 13 bases between them. Germline values: CDR1 SNHLY, CDR2 FYNNEI. This CDR3 is 14 amino acids long. The CDR3 loop is CASRGGSRTDTQYF. CDR3 coding DNA: TGTGCCAGCAGGGGGGGCTCCCGTACAGATACGCAGTATTTT.

This clonotype was seen only a few times. V and J are TRBV9 and TRBJ2-1; D may be TRBD2 (6 bases). Germline-derived CDR1 and CDR2 are SGDLS and YYNGEE. The CDR3 extends over 12 amino acids. Trimming left V 2 bases short and J 12 bases short, with 12 bases between. In DNA form, the CDR3 reads TGTGCCAGCAGCGTTGGTAGCGGTGCGCAGTTCTTC. Protein: CASSVGSGAQFF.

This chain uses TRBV7-9 with TRBJ2-7; 15 bases align to TRBD2. Germline V gene lookup returns CDR1 SEHNR and CDR2 FQNEAQ (reference sequence). The V gene end was trimmed by 4 bases and the J gene end by 4 bases; junction bases not matched to a gene: 2. This CDR3 has 15 amino acids. The CDR3 DNA sequence: TGTGCCAGCAGCTCCGGACTAGCGGGAGGGTACGAGCAGTACGTC. Its translation: CASSSGLAGGYEQYV.

The V gene is TRBV6-5, the J gene TRBJ2-5; TRBD1 might be the D (5 bases). Per germline, CDR1 MNHEY and CDR2 SVGAGI. The CDR3 spans 14 residues. The ends were cut back, 6 bases at V and 5 bases at J, with 16 bases in the middle. The CDR3 reads CASSSVGPAETQYF. The CDR3 DNA follows: TGTGCCAGCAGCTCGGTGGGGCCCGCGGAGACCCAGTACTTC.

This chain connects TRBV20-1 to TRBJ2-3; D not certain. The germline gives CDR1 DFQATT, CDR2 SNEGSKA (reference sequence). V lost 4 bases and J 2 bases, leaving 13 bases between the germline ends. The length of the CDR3 is 14 residues. CDR3 region: CSATVRAPTDTQYF. CDR3 nucleotides: TGCAGTGCTACGGTCCGGGCCCCCACAGATACGCAGTATTTT.

The chain has TRBV15 and TRBJ2-1; D is unclear. Per the germline V gene, CDR1 is LNHNV and CDR2 is YYDKDF (reference sequence). The CDR3 contains 15 residues. V shed 0 bases and J shed 0 bases, with 6 bases lying between them. The CDR3, as DNA: TGTGCCACCAGCAGAGACGGGCACTCCTACAATGAGCAGTTCTTC. It specifies CATSRDGHSYNEQFF.

This clonotype was counted a few times. V gene TRBV7-2 combines with J gene TRBJ2-5; no firm D call. Trimming cost V 2 bases and J 13 bases, with 20 bases left between them. Germline V gene sequence: CDR1 SGHTA, CDR2 FQGNSA. CDR3 length: 14 amino acids. CDR3 nucleotides: TGTGCCAGCAGCTTACTCATCCGAAACTACGAGCGGTACTTC. It is translated as CASSLLIRNYERYF.

This rearrangement joins TRBV20-1 to TRBJ2-3; D is perhaps TRBD2 (5 bases). V dropped 3 bases and J dropped 0 bases, with 16 bases sitting between them. CDR3 size: 16 residues. CDR1 and CDR2 (germline): DFQATT, SNEGSKA (reference sequence). Here the CDR3 DNA reads TGCAGTGCTAGGACGGGATTAACCTTTAGCACAGATACGCAGTATTTT. Translating gives CSARTGLTFSTDTQYF.